The rows below give T cell receptor beta chains drawn from one sample of a study of blood T cells in healthy people across ages. TCRdb reprocessed the 5' RACE reads with MiXCR, giving one entry per CDR3 protein. In the table there are around 1,000,000 distinct CDR3 sequences, approximately 25% of which are singletons. This sample was shared with a second study, whose subject was T cells of mothers and their children.

The sequencing input was blood. The receptors originated from a girl aged 2-10 years in good health. CDR3s include the opening cysteine and the closing phenylalanine or tryptophan. D genes are given only for firm matches. Size values are once, few and many counts, or a class for expanded clones, and some rows have none.

v_gene	len	j_gene	d_gene	abundance	CDR3aa	CDR3nt
TRBV19	15	TRBJ2-3	.	few	CATARGRGVSDTQYF	TGTGCCACTGCCCGAGGCAGGGGAGTTTCAGATACGCAGTATTTT
TRBV29-1	13	TRBJ2-7	.	.	CSVRIGGGYEQYF	TGCAGCGTTAGAATCGGGGGCGGCTACGAGCAGTACTTC
TRBV5-1	16	TRBJ2-3	TRBD2	few	CASSPGLAANTDTQYF	TGCGCCAGCAGTCCTGGACTAGCGGCGAACACAGATACGCAGTATTTT
TRBV29-1	11	TRBJ1-1	.	.	CSVARDTEAFF	TGCAGCGTTGCTCGAGACACTGAAGCTTTCTTT
TRBV20-1	14	TRBJ1-2	.	.	CSAREGTEHYGYTF	TGCAGTGCTAGAGAAGGCACAGAACACTATGGCTACACCTTC
TRBV4-2	14	TRBJ2-7	TRBD1	.	CASSWGTGFQEQYF	TGTGCCAGCAGCTGGGGGACAGGGTTTCAAGAGCAGTACTTC
TRBV27	14	TRBJ1-6	TRBD1	few	CASSVTGDGSPLHF	TGTGCCAGCAGTGTAACAGGGGACGGTTCACCCCTCCACTTT
TRBV7-2	13	TRBJ1-2	TRBD1	few	CASSSQQGNGYTF	TGTGCCAGCAGCTCGCAACAGGGGAATGGCTACACCTTC
TRBV5-1	13	TRBJ2-7	.	.	CASRGAGSGEQYF	TGCGCCAGCAGGGGGGCAGGGAGCGGCGAGCAGTACTTC
TRBV3-1	15	TRBJ2-1	TRBD2	few	CASSQIASGDNEQFF	TGTGCCAGCAGCCAAATCGCTAGCGGGGACAATGAGCAGTTCTTC
TRBV12-3/TRBV12-4	16	TRBJ2-3	TRBD2	few	CASRGTSGGTTDTQYF	TGTGCCAGCAGGGGGACTAGCGGGGGAACCACAGATACGCAGTATTTT
TRBV5-8	14	TRBJ2-3	.	few	CASSLTHYEDTQYF	TGTGCCAGCAGCTTGACCCATTATGAAGATACGCAGTATTTT
TRBV4-1	16	TRBJ2-2	.	.	CASSQEPMALTGELFF	TGCGCCAGCAGCCAAGAACCTATGGCCTTAACCGGGGAGCTGTTTTTT
TRBV7-2	16	TRBJ2-5	.	few	CASSSPLSATQETQYF	TGTGCCAGCAGCTCCCCACTTTCCGCCACTCAAGAGACCCAGTACTTC
TRBV4-3	14	TRBJ1-2	.	.	CASSQARGRYGHTF	TGCGCCAGCAGCCAAGCGAGGGGCAGATATGGCCACACCTTC
TRBV29-1	16	TRBJ2-1	TRBD2	.	CSVGFRLAGGYNEQFF	TGCAGCGTCGGGTTTCGGCTAGCGGGAGGATACAATGAGCAGTTCTTC
TRBV20-1	15	TRBJ2-7	.	.	CSARRGGTLAGEQYF	TGCAGTGCTAGAAGGGGGGGGACGTTGGCTGGCGAGCAGTACTTC
TRBV9	13	TRBJ2-1	.	few	CASSVGSTGEQFF	TGTGCCAGCAGCGTGGGAAGCACAGGGGAGCAGTTCTTC
TRBV3-1	15	TRBJ1-4	TRBD1	.	CASSQRQGINEKLFF	TGTGCCAGCAGCCAACGACAGGGGATTAATGAAAAACTGTTTTTT
TRBV5-1	12	TRBJ2-7	TRBD2	.	CASSAGDYEQYF	TGCGCCAGCAGCGCGGGGGACTACGAGCAGTACTTC
TRBV5-1	17	TRBJ2-5	TRBD1	.	CASSATGPLVEQETQYF	TGCGCCAGCAGTGCGACAGGGCCCCTAGTGGAACAAGAGACCCAGTACTTC
TRBV12-3/TRBV12-4	13	TRBJ1-5	.	.	CASQGDLGQPQHF	TGTGCCAGCCAGGGTGACTTAGGGCAGCCCCAGCATTTT
TRBV29-1	15	TRBJ1-2	.	few	CSVAAPWEETYGYTF	TGCAGCGTAGCCGCCCCTTGGGAGGAAACCTATGGCTACACCTTC
TRBV7-6	18	TRBJ2-3	TRBD1	few	CASSPRDSQGSRTDTQYF	TGTGCCAGCAGCCCCCGAGATTCACAGGGGAGTAGGACAGATACGCAGTATTTT
TRBV20-1	17	TRBJ2-7	.	few	CSARALSGAGSSYEQYF	TGCAGTGCTAGAGCTTTGAGTGGTGCGGGTAGCTCCTACGAGCAGTACTTC
TRBV29-1	13	TRBJ2-1	.	.	CSVVLSSYNEQFF	TGCAGCGTTGTGCTAAGCTCCTACAATGAGCAGTTCTTC
TRBV2	19	TRBJ2-3	TRBD2	few	CASSEGQGGVLAATDTQYF	TGTGCCAGCAGTGAAGGGCAGGGAGGGGTGCTTGCAGCCACAGATACGCAGTATTTT
TRBV24-1	19	TRBJ2-3	TRBD1	.	CATSDLKSQGAFGTDTQYF	TGTGCCACCAGTGATTTGAAATCTCAGGGGGCGTTTGGCACAGATACGCAGTATTTT
TRBV3-1	15	TRBJ2-7	.	.	CASSQDIGSSYEQYF	TGTGCCAGCAGCCAAGATATCGGGAGCTCCTACGAGCAGTACTTC
TRBV15	18	TRBJ2-2	TRBD2	.	CATSITKNSGDSTGELFF	TGTGCCACCAGCATTACCAAGAATAGCGGGGATAGCACCGGGGAGCTGTTTTTT